This T cell receptor beta chain was found in a study of shared clonotypes between healthy human individuals (TCRdb year 2020). Turning to the overall study: A couple of women and a few men aged 18 to 49 years were included in the cohort. To estimate repertoire size and how much clonotype sharing occurs between individuals, the study deeply sequenced the blood TCR repertoires of five healthy adults. Per donor, three plates each were used for CD4 naive and CD4 memory, two for CD8 naive, and one for CD8 memory. Libraries were prepared and TCR repertoires were sequenced by different laboratories using diverse techniques, in order to increase sequencing depth and limit assay-specific biases. Each donor's leukapheresis produced roughly between about 0.8 and 10 billion PBMCs.

The donors were healthy, HIV-negative adults who had no recently reported acute infections or vaccinations. Every donor was a Caucasian adult living in Nashville, Tennessee, USA. CD4+ T cells were enriched by magnetic negative selection, after which naive cells were positively selected on CD45RA and the negative fraction was taken as the memory subset. Blood was obtained by leukapheresis, after which PBMCs were separated by Ficoll-Histopaque density gradient centrifugation and cryopreserved in liquid nitrogen vapor phase. Analytical flow cytometry was used to check the purity and quantity of each magnetically sorted T cell population. Genomic DNA was isolated from each sorted fraction and quantified by UV absorbance on a Nanodrop 2000c. Reading from cysteine to phenylalanine, the CDR3 counts 15 amino acids. Left in the record is the CDR3 DNA by itself, 45 bases read in frame from the first base. Clipping removes 2 bases from V and 4 bases from J, with 8 as the unmatched junction base count. The germline V gene (reference sequence) specifies GTSNPN as CDR1 and SVGIG as CDR2.

A remark on this clone: It has no known antigen specificity. Per-base quality was not reported, and no clone a single base away is much larger than it.

Using the deep immunoSEQ assay, multiplex PCR amplified TCR CDR3 regions from genomic DNA. Genomic DNA extracted from each cell subset was distributed evenly over all wells of several immunoSEQ 96-well plates, and each plate served as one replicate. For sorted subsets, roughly 200 ng of genomic DNA, equivalent to some 33,000 T cell genomes, went into each replicate PCR. The purified libraries were quantified using a Qubit 3.0 fluorometer, sized with a Bioanalyzer 2100, and then quantified again using the KAPA Library Quantification kit. Each immunoSEQ 96-well plate was sequenced on its own single-read 150-cycle Illumina NextSeq 550 flow cell. For the original study's pipeline: Because only junctional sequences without quality scores were contained in the immunoSEQ output, filtering matching that applied to full-length reads could not be performed. Sequences were annotated with PyIR, a Python wrapper for IgBLAST v1.9, using IMGT germline references to assign V/J genes and CDR3. Reads with weak V/J assignments (E-value above 1e-6), missing CDR3, stop codons, out-of-frame junctions, or ambiguous translated residues were removed. A V3J clonotype was defined by an identical inferred V gene, J gene, and CDR3 amino acid sequence. To compute the percentage overlap between repertoires, the number of shared unique clonotypes was divided by the size of the smaller repertoire. Repertoire richness was assessed with RTK rarefaction, the Chao1 estimator, and Recon v2.1 estimates of unobserved clonotypes. Generation probabilities for all TCRbeta clonotypes obtained by the gDNA method from a handful of donors were computed using OLGA. Drawn from immuneACCESS, this table holds only the in-frame rearrangements with V and J called that TCRdb kept. Clones are partly lost; checked studies trace under half to an unresolved V gene and leave the rest unexplained. V and J calls plus clone size are reproduced from that table; the DNA served to infer D and trimming. For this sample there are more than 1.2 million clones; approximately 98.5% appear just once. 0.36% of the sample goes to the ten largest clones.

Study-wide conclusions, independent of this receptor: Larger estimated clonotype richness was generally found for naive subsets than for memory subsets. Higher generation probabilities were observed for clonotypes shared by all four sorted-subset donors than for non-shared clonotypes. Across several donors, roughly 5% of naive CD4, around 3.3% of naive CD8, 2.3% of memory CD4, and under 0.45% of memory CD8 clonotypes were shared. Sampling was restricted to blood, and TCR repertoires in tissue are likely to differ from TCR repertoires in blood. The small number of donors limited the genetic and exposure-history diversity represented. Pairwise subsampling led to the expectation that sequencing depth would affect the degree of clonotype sharing among donors. Incomplete sequencing was indicated by rarefaction of sorted-subset datasets, despite the large sequencing depth.

This TCR was sampled from a man aged 25 to 40 in good health. Recombination joined TRBV30 with TRBJ2-3; TRBD2 agrees with 8 junctional bases. Sequencing was carried out using naive CD4+ T cells sorted from blood. The intended sense of this specimen's cell subset or site label: CD45RA+ positively selected. The DNA is TGTGCCTGGAGTTACCTCAGCGGGAGAGCAGATACGCAGTATTTT. This gives the protein CAWSYLSGRADTQYF.